In this sample, the clone carrying this TCR beta chain turned up many times. Its antigen is as yet unknown. This specimen comes from a study of T-cell reconstitution after alpha-beta-depleted transplantation in children. This CDR3 is built from 13 residues. CDR1 is SQVTM and CDR2 is ANQGSEA in the germline V gene. V lost 6 bases, J lost 5 bases, and 5 bases stayed unmatched. Whole-study findings and limits: Certain patients had high TCRbeta diversity at day 60, and it came from recipient T cells and thymic progenitors that survived.

A TCRbeta library incorporating unique molecular identifiers was prepared. MiXCR, run by TCRdb on the PCR reads, gives a single entry per CDR3 protein. This table has 95,000 to 150,000 distinct CDR3 sequences, 23% appearing once. This sample comprised PBMCs, mostly from graft donor cells, obtained 180 days after TCRalphabeta/CD19-depleted stem cell transplant. The clonotype comes from a male patient aged 2-15 years who had a stem cell transplant for chronic granulomatous disease, so the T cells may come from the graft donor. This chain joins TRBV29-1 and TRBJ2-1, with 9 nucleotides matching TRBD2. The CDR3 region has the DNA TGCAGCGTCCAGCGGGGGGCCAACAATGAGCAGTTCTTC. It specifies CSVQRGANNEQFF.